The T cell receptor (beta chain) under discussion was sequenced for a study of beta chain features in type 1 diabetes. Study findings and constraints: In every one of the four CD4+ subsets, TCRB CDR3s were moderately but significantly shorter in Type 1 diabetes patients. Individuals with type 1 diabetes displayed fewer insertions and more deletions at VDJ junctions.

Since all of the isolated RNA was reverse transcribed, expressed TCRB transcripts were what got sequenced. The data were produced by immunoSEQ multiplex PCR, yet TCRdb's version contains in-frame clones alone and is incomplete. The sample has about 280,000 clones; over 12% are singletons. The germline gives CDR1 SGHRS, CDR2 YFSETQ. This CDR3 is built from 15 residues. In regard to this clone: The antigen remains undetermined. One end of the junction varies from germline; a read error may be responsible.

The chain couples TRBV5-1 to TRBJ2-5; 13 positions match TRBD2. The source of this sequence is a man younger than 35 with type 1 diabetes. Sequenced sample: naive CD4+ T cells from blood. The CDR3 here is CASSKGLAGQEAQYF. The DNA for the CDR3 is TGCGCCAGCAGTAAGGGACTAGCGGGGCAAGAGGCCCAGTACTTC.